Below, 13 T cell receptor beta chains from the same sample are listed, as sequenced in a study of CD8 T cells in ankylosing spondylitis. General observations from the study: A TCR beta motif made of several highly homologous variants seemed typical of ankylosing spondylitis blood.

These receptors' antigens are unknown. TCRdb re-called the 5' RACE reads with MiXCR, one entry per CDR3 protein. The sample gives around 130,000 distinct CDR3 sequences, 15% to 20% of which show up once; approximately 33% is in the top ten. Sequenced input: blood, either unsorted or a sorted T cell fraction (not recorded which). These receptors were obtained from a male donor with ankylosing spondylitis.

For the CDR3, the DNA is TGCGCCAGCAGTCCCCGGGACAAACCATTCGAGCAGTTCTTC. It translates to CASSPRDKPFEQFF. J is TRBJ2-1 and V is TRBV4-3, with D maybe TRBD1 (6 bases). Trimming stripped 6 bases from V and 10 bases from J, with 19 bases between. Germline V gene lookup returns CDR1 LGHNA and CDR2 YSLEER. The CDR3 extends over 14 amino acids.

This chain connects TRBV7-2 to TRBJ1-6, with 9 bases identical to TRBD1. The germline gives CDR1 SGHTA, CDR2 FQGNSA. The CDR3 extends over 15 amino acids. With 4 bases clipped from V and 6 bases from J, the junction kept 4 bases outside the gene matches. As DNA, the CDR3 is TGTGCCAGCAGCTCCGGGACAGGGTCTAATTCACCCCTCCACTTT. Translation gives CASSSGTGSNSPLHF.

This clonotype was seen a handful of times. This rearrangement joins TRBV10-3 to TRBJ2-7; TRBD2 is a possible D gene (5 bases). V was clipped by 5 bases and J by 3 bases, with 20 bases between them. From germline, CDR1 is ENHRY and CDR2 SYGVKD. The CDR3 has 16 residues. The CDR3 is CAISTRAHERVYEQYF. The CDR3 DNA is TGTGCCATCAGTACGAGGGCGCATGAGAGGGTCTACGAGCAGTACTTC.

The chain joins TRBV7-8 to TRBJ2-2, with D uncertain. Germline CDR1 is SGHVS and CDR2 is FQNEAQ. Between the trimmed V and J ends, which lost 5 bases and 10 bases, there was a span of 20 bases. The CDR3 is made up of 15 amino acids. In nucleotides, the CDR3 is TGTGCCAGCAGCCCCCTCGGTAGAGGTTCGGTGGAGCTGTTTTTT. Encoded protein: CASSPLGRGSVELFF. Filled out from reference TRBV7-8 and TRBJ2-2, the complete variable domain reads GAGVSQSPRYKVAKRGQDVALRCDPISGHVSLFWYQQALGQGPEFLTYFQNEAQLDKSGLPSDRFFAERPEGSVSTLKIQRTQQEDSAVYLCASSPLGRGSVELFFGEGSRLTVL.

This chain links TRBV12-3 or TRBV12-4 with TRBJ1-1; D may be TRBD1 (6 bases). CDR3 length equals 12 residues. V was trimmed by 8 bases and J by 7 bases, leaving 14 bases between them. The CDR3 coding sequence is TGTGCCAGCGGTCGACAGGCCGATGAAGCTTTCTTT. Its protein is CASGRQADEAFF.

The chain employs TRBV7-6 and TRBJ1-3, with D hard to call. The germline CDR1 and CDR2 sequences are SGHVS and FNYEAQ. V was shortened by 1 base and J by 3 bases, with 4 bases between the two germline ends. The CDR3 spans 13 residues. Here the CDR3 reads CASSLGIGNTIYF. The CDR3, as DNA: TGTGCCAGCAGCTTAGGGATTGGAAACACCATATATTTT.

In this sample, this clonotype turned up a few times. The V and J genes are TRBV5-1 and TRBJ2-7; D unclear. In germline, CDR1 is SGHRS, CDR2 YFSETQ. The CDR3 is made up of 15 amino acids. V was shortened by 0 bases and J by 3 bases, with 13 bases between the two germline ends. The CDR3 sequence is CASSLVSRNSYEQYF. CDR3 sequence (DNA): TGCGCCAGCAGCTTGGTTTCGCGGAACAGCTACGAGCAGTACTTC. The entire variable domain, with the rest obtained from reference TRBV5-1 and TRBJ2-7, is as follows: KAGVTQTPRYLIKTRGQQVTLSCSPISGHRSVSWYQQTPGQGLQFLFEYFSETQRNKGNFPGRFSGRQFSNSRSEMNVSTLELGDSALYLCASSLVSRNSYEQYFGPGTRLTVT.

At least ten counts were recorded for this clonotype. The V and J genes are TRBV12-3 or TRBV12-4 and TRBJ2-7; D gene unclear. V shed 3 bases and J shed 3 bases, with 9 bases lying between them. The CDR3 covers 13 residues. The CDR3, as DNA: TGTGCCAGCAGTTTCCAGTCATTCTACGAGCAGTACTTC. Amino acids: CASSFQSFYEQYF.

This clonotype was detected a few times. The chain combines TRBV7-6 with TRBJ2-7; tentatively, D is TRBD2 (7 bases). The V end lost 1 base, the J end lost 4 bases, and 14 bases lay between the germline ends. The germline V gene has CDR1 SGHVS and CDR2 FNYEAQ. This CDR3 contains 15 residues. CDR3: CASSLGGGNLYEQYF. The CDR3 DNA reads TGTGCCAGCAGCTTAGGGGGGGGCAATCTTTACGAGCAGTACTTC.

The chain recombines TRBV7-9 with TRBJ2-2; D assignment may be TRBD1 or TRBD2 (5 bases each). The germline gives CDR1 SEHNR, CDR2 FQNEAQ (reference sequence). V lost 3 bases and J lost 6, with 17 bases in between. This CDR3 contains 16 residues. Here the CDR3 reads CASSLPRGPRAGELFF. The CDR3 DNA sequence: TGTGCCAGCAGCTTGCCGAGGGGACCGAGGGCCGGGGAGCTGTTTTTT.

This clonotype was observed a handful of times. The chain recombines TRBV28 with TRBJ1-3; 10 bases are shared with TRBD1. V was clipped by 7 bases and J by 0 bases; unmatched bases: 3. This CDR3 region has 15 residues. In germline, CDR1 is MDHEN, CDR2 SYDVKM. The CDR3 region has the DNA TGTGCCAGCAAGGGACAGGGGCTCTCTGGAAACACCATATATTTT. Its translation: CASKGQGLSGNTIYF. Full variable domain (remainder filled in from reference TRBV28 and TRBJ1-3): DVKVTQSSRYLVKRTGEKVFLECVQDMDHENMFWYRQDPGLGLRLIYFSYDVKMKEKGDIPEGYSVSREKKERFSLILESASTNQTSMYLCASKGQGLSGNTIYFGEGSWLTVV.

As to this clonotype: A much larger clone differs by one base, so this may be a read error. The chain couples TRBV13 to TRBJ1-1; D unclear. Trimming removed 5 bases from V and 1 base from J, with 5 bases in between. Per germline, CDR1 PRHDT and CDR2 FYEKMQ (reference sequence). The CDR3 spans 12 residues. In nucleotides, the CDR3 is TGTGCCAGCAGCCTCACGAACACTGAAGCTTTCTTT. Translation: CASSLTNTEAFF.

This clonotype was picked up a small number of times. V gene TRBV27 combines with J gene TRBJ1-2, with a weak D call TRBD1 (5 bases). This CDR3 comprises 16 residues. With 5 bases removed from V and 3 bases from J, the gap between germline ends came to 19 bases. The germline CDR1 and CDR2 sequences are MNHEY and SMNVEV (reference sequence). CDR3 region: CASSPKVAGTDYGYTF. The CDR3 DNA reads TGTGCCAGCAGTCCGAAAGTGGCAGGGACTGACTATGGCTACACCTTC.